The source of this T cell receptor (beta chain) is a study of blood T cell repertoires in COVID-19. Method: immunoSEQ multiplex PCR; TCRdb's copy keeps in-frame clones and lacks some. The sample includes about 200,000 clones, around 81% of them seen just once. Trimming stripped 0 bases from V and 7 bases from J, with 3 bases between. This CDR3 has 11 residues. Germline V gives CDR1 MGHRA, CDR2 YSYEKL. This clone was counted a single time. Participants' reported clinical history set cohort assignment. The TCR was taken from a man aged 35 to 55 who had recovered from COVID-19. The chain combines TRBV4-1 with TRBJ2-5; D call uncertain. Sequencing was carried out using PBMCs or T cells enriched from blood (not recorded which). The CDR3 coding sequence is TGCGCCAGCAGCCAAGAGCGGACCCAGTACTTC. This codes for CASSQERTQYF.